Below are 17 T cell receptor beta chains sequenced from a single sample in a study of human T cells and chemical hapten exposure. Time point noted: patch test 3, about 24 weeks after DPC sensitization. Treatment indicated: therapeutic diphenylcyclopropenone sensitization with weekly scalp DPC. TCRdb re-analysed the RACE reads in MiXCR, keeping a single row per CDR3 protein. The repertoire holds roughly 100,000 distinct CDR3 sequences, with approximately 36% as singletons. The sample here was whole blood, taken in connection with sensitization to the hapten diphenylcyclopropenone (DPC). These receptors came from a man aged 35-49 years with alopecia areata. Some clones in this sample may be carry-over from other donors' samples.

The chain has TRBV3-1 and TRBJ2-3, with TRBD2 identical over 9 bases. Germline loops: CDR1 LGHDT, CDR2 YNNKEL (reference sequence). The CDR3 extends over 17 amino acids. V shed 8 bases and J 2 bases; nucleotides not matched to a gene: 14. CDR3 in amino acids: CASSKDAVAGVTDTQYF. The CDR3 DNA follows: TGTGCCAGCTCCAAAGATGCGGTAGCGGGAGTCACAGATACGCAGTATTTT.

This clonotype was detected only a few times. The CDR3 spells CASSYQAGGPDTQYF. The CDR3 region has the DNA TGTGCCAGCAGTTACCAGGCGGGAGGGCCCGATACGCAGTATTTT. The chain has TRBV6-6 and TRBJ2-3; TRBD2 aligns across 9 bases. The CDR3 spans 15 residues. The trim removed 2 bases at V and 6 bases at J, leaving 6 bases unmatched. Germline V gene sequence: CDR1 MNHNY, CDR2 SVGAGI (reference sequence).

In its sample, this clonotype was seen a few times. Written as DNA, the CDR3 is TGTGCCAGCAGCAAGCTGGGCGGGGGATACAATGAGCAGTTCTTC. Amino acid sequence: CASSKLGGGYNEQFF. The rearrangement uses TRBV21-1 and TRBJ2-1; the table's D gene call, TRBD1, was not cross checked with the DNA. TRBV21-1 is marked as a pseudogene. There are 15 residues in the CDR3.

The chain uses TRBV5-8 and TRBJ1-1; a possible D gene is TRBD1 (5 bases). Trimming left V 3 bases short and J 4 bases short, with 7 bases between. From germline, CDR1 is SGHTS and CDR2 YDEGEE. The CDR3 is made up of 12 amino acids. As DNA, the CDR3 is TGTGCCAGCAGCTACAGGCCCACTGAAGCTTTCTTT. Residues: CASSYRPTEAFF.

This clonotype has only a few counts. The chain recombines TRBV6-1 with TRBJ1-2; TRBD1 might be the D (5 bases). The CDR3 runs 15 residues. CDR1 is MNHNS and CDR2 is SASEGT in the germline V gene. Trimming shortened V by 2 bases and J by 1 base, and 11 bases separated the two germline ends. The CDR3 DNA sequence: TGTGCCAGCAGTGAATATGGGGGATTTAACTATGGCTACACCTTC. Its translation: CASSEYGGFNYGYTF.

The rearrangement uses TRBV9 and TRBJ2-6; D call uncertain. CDR3 length equals 15 residues. V lost 2 bases, J lost 0 bases, and 6 bases lay in between. In germline, CDR1 is SGDLS, CDR2 YYNGEE. The CDR3 region is CASSVDFSGANVLTF. The CDR3 DNA reads as TGTGCCAGCAGCGTTGATTTCTCTGGGGCCAACGTCCTGACTTTC. The variable domain in full, with the rest retrieved from reference TRBV9 and TRBJ2-6, is DSGVTQTPKHLITATGQRVTLRCSPRSGDLSVYWYQQSLDQGLQFLIQYYNGEERAKGNILERFSAQQFPDLHSELNLSSLELGDSALYFCASSVDFSGANVLTFGAGSRLTVL.

The chain recombines TRBV2 with TRBJ2-7; D uncertain. Germline values: CDR1 SNHLY, CDR2 FYNNEI. The germline V and J ends were trimmed by 3 bases and 5 bases, with 2 bases remaining between them. The CDR3 sequence is 10 residues long. CDR3 DNA sequence: TGTGCCAGCAGTGACGACGAGCAGTACGTC. This translates into CASSDDEQYV.

The chain carries TRBV7-9 and TRBJ2-1; possibly TRBD1 for D (6 bases). CDR1 and CDR2 (germline): SEHNR, FQNEAQ (reference sequence). The V gene lost 1 base and the J gene lost 0 bases, with 13 bases spanning the gap. The CDR3 consists of 17 residues. CDR3 in amino acids: CASSLDIGGYSYNEQFF. The CDR3 nucleotides read TGTGCCAGCAGCTTAGATATAGGGGGTTACTCCTACAATGAGCAGTTCTTC. Full variable domain (remainder filled in from reference TRBV7-9 and TRBJ2-1): DTGVSQNPRHKITKRGQNVTFRCDPISEHNRLYWYRQTLGQGPEFLTYFQNEAQLEKSRLLSDRFSAERPKGSFSTLEIQRTEQGDSAMYLCASSLDIGGYSYNEQFFGPGTRLTVL.

This clonotype was observed a handful of times. V and J are TRBV6-2 or TRBV6-3 and TRBJ2-6; no definite D call. The CDR3 loop spans 17 amino acids. With 2 bases removed from V and 3 bases from J, the gap between germline ends came to 14 bases. Germline-derived CDR1 and CDR2 are MNHEY and SVGEGT. This CDR3 is CASSYRLRGVGANVLTF. As DNA, the CDR3 is TGTGCCAGCAGTTACAGGCTCCGTGGGGTTGGGGCCAACGTCCTGACTTTC.

The count of this clonotype is one. This chain links TRBV7-2 with TRBJ2-1, with a possible D match to TRBD1 (5 bases). The CDR3 is made up of 13 amino acids. Trimming shortened V by 4 bases and J by 7 bases, and 11 bases separated the two germline ends. The V gene's germline CDR1 is SGHTA and CDR2 FQGNSA. Here the CDR3 DNA reads TGTGCCAGCAGCTCCCGCCCAGGGAATGAGCAGTTCTTC. Its protein product is CASSSRPGNEQFF.

This clonotype showed up just a few times. The chain employs TRBV6-5 and TRBJ1-1, with a possible D match to TRBD1 (5 bases). There are 16 residues in the CDR3. The germline V and J ends were trimmed by 5 bases and 4 bases, with 20 bases remaining between them. The germline CDR1 and CDR2 sequences are MNHEY and SVGAGI. DNA of the CDR3: TGTGCCAGCAGTCCCGTGGACAAATTCCGAGGCACTGAAGCTTTCTTT. It translates to CASSPVDKFRGTEAFF.

The chain couples TRBV12-3 or TRBV12-4 to TRBJ1-2; no firm D call. The length of the CDR3 is 14 residues. Trimming cost V 4 bases and J 4 bases, with 13 bases left between them. Here the CDR3 reads CASSSTSAGYGYTF. The CDR3 region has the DNA TGTGCCAGCAGTTCGACCTCCGCCGGCTATGGCTACACCTTC.

The CDR3 DNA reads as TGTGCCAGCAGCTTACCCGGACTAGCGGGAACCTACGAGCAGTACGTC. It yields the protein CASSLPGLAGTYEQYV. The rearrangement uses TRBV11-2 and TRBJ2-7; 12 bases line up with TRBD2. CDR3 length: 16 residues. Germline V gene data show CDR1 as SGHAT and CDR2 as FQNNGV. J gave up 2 bases and V 2 bases, and 4 bases lay outside the gene matches.

CDR3 nucleotides: TGTGCCAGCAGTCCCTCCACCTGGACTGGCGAGCAGTACGTC. Protein product: CASSPSTWTGEQYV. The chain carries TRBV12-3 or TRBV12-4 and TRBJ2-7, with D possibly matching TRBD2 (5 bases). Trimming shortened V by 5 bases and J by 6 bases, and 17 bases separated the two germline ends. The CDR3 is 14 amino acids.

The gene calls are TRBV5-1 and TRBJ1-1, with 8 positions matching TRBD1. This CDR3 contains 14 residues. The V gene's germline CDR1 is SGHRS and CDR2 YFSETQ. With V trimmed by 0 bases and J by 7 bases, 5 bases remained unmatched. CDR3 DNA: TGCGCCAGCAGCTTGGGATCGACAGGGGATGAAGCTTTCTTT. Translation gives CASSLGSTGDEAFF.

The genes are TRBV5-8 and TRBJ2-3, with TRBD2 identical over 8 bases. The length of the CDR3 is 19 residues. CDR1 is SGHTS and CDR2 is YDEGEE in the germline V gene. With V trimmed by 2 bases and J by 2 bases, 16 bases remained unmatched. The CDR3 region is CASSLRLAGGGGNTDTQYF. DNA of the CDR3: TGTGCCAGCAGCTTAAGATTGGCGGGAGGAGGGGGAAACACAGATACGCAGTATTTT.

In nucleotides, the CDR3 is TGCAGTGCTAGAGATCAGCTGGGGGCGACAGATACGCAGTATTTT. This encodes CSARDQLGATDTQYF. This sequence joins TRBV20-1 and TRBJ2-3; D might be TRBD1 (6 bases). Trimming removed 0 bases at V and 3 bases at J, with 13 bases between. Germline CDR1 and CDR2: DFQATT and SNEGSKA (reference sequence). The CDR3 has 15 amino acids.